The sequence of this TCR beta chain was determined in a study of T-cell memory formation after mild COVID-19. V lost 4 bases and J 10 bases, leaving 17 bases between the germline ends. The germline V gene has CDR1 SGHTA and CDR2 FQGNSA. The CDR3 totals 15 residues. General study results and limits: Clones that got smaller from day 15 to 85 had even CD4/CD8, while clones growing later tipped toward CD4+. Shrinking CD4+ clones were chiefly CM and EM; CD8+ ones were chiefly EMRA. Prior to infection, memory already included some responding clones, suggesting cross-reactive memory joined.

In the case of this clonotype: Its antigen is unknown.

The authors produced TCR alpha and TCR beta cDNA libraries with sample barcodes and UMIs by 5'RACE using constant-segment primers. TCRdb re-called the 5' RACE reads through MiXCR, storing one row per CDR3 protein. This sample has roughly 300,000 distinct CDR3 sequences, with approximately 13% found just once. This TCR derives from a man between 18 and 35 years old who had mild COVID-19 (a few samples of this study predate the infection). Cell type and time point are not known. The genes are TRBV7-2 and TRBJ1-6; the D gene is possibly TRBD1 (5 bases). The specimen was PBMCs or a T cell subset sorted from them (not recorded which). The CDR3 coding sequence is TGTGCCAGCAGCTCGACGGCGGGGACGGGATCACCCCTCCACTTT. This sequence encodes CASSSTAGTGSPLHF. Full variable domain (outside the CDR3, taken from reference TRBV7-2 and TRBJ1-6): GAGVSQSPSNKVTEKGKDVELRCDPISGHTALYWYRQSLGQGLEFLIYFQGNSAPDKSGLPSDRFSAERTGGSVSTLTIQRTQQEDSAVYLCASSSTAGTGSPLHFGNGTRLTVT.